Following are 18 T cell receptor beta chains from one sample sequenced in a study of OX40 agonist ivuxolimab in advanced cancers. Using immunoSEQ multiplex PCR, the repertoire was profiled, and TCRdb retains in-frame clones only, with some absent. This sample has tens of thousands of clones, with roughly 86% found just once. The sequenced sample was CD4+ or CD8+ T cells sorted from blood, obtained in a trial of the OX40 agonist ivuxolimab. These TCRs come from an adult with an advanced solid tumor such as melanoma, head and neck, liver or kidney cancer.

The gene calls are TRBV5-1 and TRBJ1-2; 8 bases map to TRBD1. V was pared by 0 bases and J by 4 bases, with 8 bases of the junction left unmatched. The CDR3 spans 16 residues. Germline CDR1 and CDR2: SGHRS and YFSETQ. The CDR3 DNA follows: TGCGCCAGCAGCTTGGACTCAGGGGGCGCAGGCTATGGCTACACCTTC. This sequence encodes CASSLDSGGAGYGYTF. The entire variable domain, with the rest obtained from reference TRBV5-1 and TRBJ1-2, is as follows: KAGVTQTPRYLIKTRGQQVTLSCSPISGHRSVSWYQQTPGQGLQFLFEYFSETQRNKGNFPGRFSGRQFSNSRSEMNVSTLELGDSALYLCASSLDSGGAGYGYTFGSGTRLTVV.

The V and J genes are TRBV7-9 and TRBJ2-3, with D perhaps TRBD1 (5 bases). This CDR3 is built from 13 residues. CDR1 and CDR2 (germline): SEHNR, FQNEAQ (reference sequence). V lost 0 bases and J lost 4, with 5 bases in between. CDR3 sequence (DNA): TGTGCCAGCAGCTTAGCAGGGGCAGATACGCAGTATTTT. Its translation: CASSLAGADTQYF.

V gene TRBV27 combines with J gene TRBJ1-1; D unresolved. The germline V and J ends were trimmed by 0 bases and 2 bases, with 7 bases remaining between them. The germline CDR1 and CDR2 sequences are MNHEY and SMNVEV (reference sequence). This CDR3 is 14 amino acids long. CDR3 region: CASSLSPGNTEAFF. CDR3 nucleotides: TGTGCCAGCAGTTTATCCCCAGGAAACACTGAAGCTTTCTTT.

About this clone itself: Other DNA sequences in the sample encode the same CDR3. The gene calls are TRBV15 and TRBJ2-7; unclear D gene. Germline CDR1 is LNHNV and CDR2 is YYDKDF (reference sequence). The V and J ends lost 0 bases and 3 bases respectively, with 9 bases between them. The CDR3 has 14 amino acids. The CDR3, as DNA: TGTGCCACCAGCAGAGATCGTGGAGTCTACGAGCAGTACTTC. Residues: CATSRDRGVYEQYF.

The chain employs TRBV9 and TRBJ2-1, with 9 bases that match TRBD2. This CDR3 spans 18 amino acids. Germline V gives CDR1 SGDLS, CDR2 YYNGEE. After removal of 0 bases from V and 0 bases from J, the junction contained 7 bases not matched to a gene. This chain's CDR3 is CASSVEGSGSVSYNEQFF. The CDR3 nucleotides read TGTGCCAGCAGCGTAGAGGGTAGCGGGAGCGTCTCCTACAATGAGCAGTTCTTC.

The chain joins TRBV2 to TRBJ2-5, with D unclear. V lost 6 bases and J lost 0, with 8 bases in between. Germline CDR1 reads SNHLY; CDR2 reads FYNNEI. This CDR3 is built from 13 residues. The CDR3 DNA reads as TGTGCCAGCAGAGGGCAGTACCAAGAGACCCAGTACTTC. As protein: CASRGQYQETQYF.

The rearrangement uses TRBV6-1 and TRBJ2-1; TRBD1 or TRBD2 may be the D gene (5 bases each). Germline V lookup: CDR1 MNHNS, CDR2 SASEGT. The CDR3 runs 17 residues. The germline V and J ends were trimmed by 2 bases and 8 bases, with 22 bases remaining between them. The CDR3 sequence is CASSEKVGASLMDEQFF. The CDR3 coding sequence is TGTGCCAGCAGTGAAAAGGTTGGGGCTAGCCTAATGGATGAGCAGTTCTTC.

This clone appeared once. V usage is TRBV11-2 and J usage is TRBJ2-7; no clear D gene. Germline V gene data show CDR1 as SGHAT and CDR2 as FQNNGV. The CDR3 is made up of 11 amino acids. V shed 2 bases and J shed 6 bases, with 5 bases lying between them. CDR3 in DNA: TGTGCCAGCAGCTTACCCGCCGAGCAGTACTTC. Amino acid sequence: CASSLPAEQYF. The entire variable domain, with the rest obtained from reference TRBV11-2 and TRBJ2-7, is as follows: EAGVAQSPRYKIIEKRQSVAFWCNPISGHATLYWYQQILGQGPKLLIQFQNNGVVDDSQLPKDRFSAERLKGVDSTLKIQPAKLEDSAVYLCASSLPAEQYFGPGTRLTVT.

The chain uses TRBV6-5 and TRBJ1-1; D is unclear. With 2 bases removed from V and 5 bases from J, the gap between germline ends came to 9 bases. CDR1 is MNHEY, CDR2 SVGAGI, per germline. CDR3 length: 13 residues. Here the CDR3 reads CASSYARWTEAFF. CDR3 DNA: TGTGCCAGCAGTTACGCTAGGTGGACTGAAGCTTTCTTT.

The V gene is TRBV5-1, the J gene TRBJ2-3; unclear D gene. This CDR3 contains 15 residues. The germline gives CDR1 SGHRS, CDR2 YFSETQ. Trimming took 0 bases from V and 0 from J, leaving 8 bases between them. In DNA, the CDR3 is TGCGCCAGCAGCTTGGCTGGACGGAGCACAGATACGCAGTATTTT. This sequence encodes CASSLAGRSTDTQYF.

The chain is built from TRBV2 and TRBJ2-3, with TRBD1 identical over 7 bases. CDR1 and CDR2 from the germline V gene are SNHLY and FYNNEI. The ends lost 1 base at V and 8 bases at J; junction bases unmatched: 3. CDR3 length: 13 residues. The CDR3 DNA sequence: TGTGCCAGCAGTGAAGGTACAGGGGTTACGCAGTATTTT. Encoded protein: CASSEGTGVTQYF.

V gene TRBV5-5 combines with J gene TRBJ1-5, with 7 bases that match TRBD1. Germline-derived CDR1 and CDR2 are SGHKS and YYEKEE (reference sequence). V lost 0 bases and J lost 0; bases outside the gene matches: 6. The CDR3 has 17 amino acids. CDR3 DNA: TGTGCCAGCAGCTTGGACAGGGGCGACTATAGCAATCAGCCCCAGCATTTT. Protein product: CASSLDRGDYSNQPQHF.

The chain links TRBV6-5 to TRBJ2-7; D remains unclear. In germline, CDR1 is MNHEY, CDR2 SVGAGI. The CDR3 contains 14 residues. Trimming shortened V by 0 bases and J by 2 bases, and 8 bases separated the two germline ends. Written as DNA, the CDR3 is TGTGCCAGCAGTTACTCGGAAAGACCCTACGAGCAGTACTTC. Protein sequence: CASSYSERPYEQYF.

The chain is built from TRBV5-1 and TRBJ2-7; no clear D. V lost 2 bases, J lost 3 bases, and 9 bases lay in between. The length of the CDR3 is 13 residues. Germline V gives CDR1 SGHRS, CDR2 YFSETQ. CDR3 DNA: TGCGCCAGCAGCTTCGGGCTCAACTACGAGCAGTACTTC. Protein: CASSFGLNYEQYF. Full variable domain (rest looked up from reference TRBV5-1 and TRBJ2-7): KAGVTQTPRYLIKTRGQQVTLSCSPISGHRSVSWYQQTPGQGLQFLFEYFSETQRNKGNFPGRFSGRQFSNSRSEMNVSTLELGDSALYLCASSFGLNYEQYFGPGTRLTVT.

This chain links TRBV9 with TRBJ2-7; D ambiguous. The CDR3 extends over 13 amino acids. CDR1 and CDR2 from the germline V gene are SGDLS and YYNGEE. V lost 0 bases and J 3 bases, leaving 7 bases between the germline ends. For the CDR3, the DNA is TGTGCCAGCAGCGTAGATGGGAACTACGAGCAGTACTTC. Its translation is CASSVDGNYEQYF.

Judged by abundance, this clone is large. The chain links TRBV5-8 to TRBJ1-5; D is unclear. This CDR3 has 15 residues. The ends were cut back, 0 bases at V and 1 base at J, with 8 bases in the middle. The germline V gene encodes CDR1 SGHTS and CDR2 YDEGEE. This chain's CDR3 is CASSLEGVSNQPQHF. CDR3 bases: TGTGCCAGCAGCTTGGAGGGTGTGAGCAATCAGCCCCAGCATTTT. Full variable domain (outside the CDR3, taken from reference TRBV5-8 and TRBJ1-5): EAGVTQSPTHLIKTRGQQATLRCSPISGHTSVYWYQQALGLGLQFLLWYDEGEERNRGNFPPRFSGRQFPNYSSELNVNALELEDSALYLCASSLEGVSNQPQHFGDGTRLSIL.

The chain employs TRBV7-9 and TRBJ2-3; either TRBD1 or TRBD2 may supply D (5 bases each). The CDR3 totals 15 residues. Germline V lookup: CDR1 SEHNR, CDR2 FQNEAQ (reference sequence). Trimming stripped 5 bases from V and 2 bases from J, with 14 bases between. This chain's CDR3 is CASSTLTGTTDTQYF. DNA of the CDR3: TGTGCCAGCAGCACCCTGACTGGGACCACAGATACGCAGTATTTT.

The genes are TRBV27 and TRBJ2-7, with D possibly being TRBD1 (6 bases). The germline gives CDR1 MNHEY, CDR2 SMNVEV (reference sequence). The CDR3 totals 13 residues. Trimming took 3 bases from V and 3 from J, leaving 9 bases between them. This chain's CDR3 is CASSFGQNYEQYF. CDR3 nucleotides: TGTGCCAGCAGTTTTGGACAGAACTACGAGCAGTACTTC.